Listed below are T cell receptor beta chains from one sample, sequenced in a study of identical twins. TCRdb used MiXCR to reprocess the 5' RACE reads, holding one entry per CDR3 protein. The sample lists nearly 900,000 distinct CDR3 sequences; 12% were seen once. Another study also made use of these data, one on yellow fever vaccine responses in identical twins.

Sequences were obtained from PBMCs. The source is a woman under 30 in good health. Each CDR3 is given with its conserved first and last residue. D genes are given only for firm matches. Clone size is not always given. Where it is, it says once, few, many or a class for expanded clones.

j_gene: TRBJ1-2; v_gene: TRBV20-1; d_gene: NA; abundance: NA; CDR3aa: CSALRESYGYTF; CDR3nt: TGCAGTGCTCTCAGGGAAAGCTATGGCTACACCTTC
j_gene: TRBJ2-6; v_gene: TRBV25-1; d_gene: NA; abundance: NA; CDR3aa: CASSEPSSGANVLTF; CDR3nt: TGTGCCAGCAGTGAACCTTCCTCTGGGGCCAACGTCCTGACTTTC
j_gene: TRBJ2-5; v_gene: TRBV25-1; d_gene: NA; abundance: NA; CDR3aa: CASSDVGRKGETQYF; CDR3nt: TGTGCCAGCAGTGACGTCGGTCGAAAGGGAGAGACCCAGTACTTC
j_gene: TRBJ2-5; v_gene: TRBV20-1; d_gene: TRBD2; abundance: few; CDR3aa: CSATAGTTAKTQYF; CDR3nt: TGCAGTGCTACGGCCGGGACTACCGCAAAGACCCAGTACTTC
j_gene: TRBJ2-4; v_gene: TRBV28; d_gene: NA; abundance: few; CDR3aa: CASSNISMAKNIQYF; CDR3nt: TGTGCCAGCAGTAACATATCCATGGCCAAAAACATTCAGTACTTC
j_gene: TRBJ1-2; v_gene: TRBV29-1; d_gene: TRBD1; abundance: NA; CDR3aa: CSVVGQGIGYTF; CDR3nt: TGCAGCGTTGTGGGACAGGGAATTGGCTACACCTTC
j_gene: TRBJ2-2; v_gene: TRBV11-2; d_gene: TRBD2; abundance: few; CDR3aa: CASSPQSAETSGFAGELFF; CDR3nt: TGTGCCAGCAGCCCGCAGTCCGCTGAAACTAGCGGGTTCGCCGGGGAGCTGTTTTTT
j_gene: TRBJ1-2; v_gene: TRBV12-3/TRBV12-4; d_gene: NA; abundance: many; CDR3aa: CASSLGGDGYTF; CDR3nt: TGTGCCAGCAGTCTCGGCGGGGATGGCTACACCTTC
j_gene: TRBJ2-2; v_gene: TRBV5-1; d_gene: NA; abundance: many; CDR3aa: CASSSTGQNTGELFF; CDR3nt: TGCGCCAGCAGCTCTACGGGACAAAACACCGGGGAGCTGTTTTTT
j_gene: TRBJ2-3; v_gene: TRBV10-3; d_gene: TRBD2; abundance: NA; CDR3aa: CAITNSGGGDTQYF; CDR3nt: TGTGCCATCACCAATAGCGGGGGTGGAGATACGCAGTATTTT
j_gene: TRBJ2-3; v_gene: TRBV5-1; d_gene: TRBD1; abundance: many; CDR3aa: CASSLRGQDTQYF; CDR3nt: TGCGCCAGCAGCTTAAGGGGGCAAGATACGCAGTATTTT
j_gene: TRBJ2-3; v_gene: TRBV5-4; d_gene: NA; abundance: NA; CDR3aa: CAITPGARRDTVTQYF; CDR3nt: TGTGCCATTACACCTGGGGCGAGGAGGGACACAGTTACGCAGTATTTT
j_gene: TRBJ2-7; v_gene: TRBV6-5; d_gene: TRBD2; abundance: few; CDR3aa: CASSLLSTSGYTYEQYF; CDR3nt: TGTGCCAGCAGCCTACTCTCGACTAGCGGATACACCTACGAGCAGTACTTC
j_gene: TRBJ1-1; v_gene: TRBV7-6; d_gene: NA; abundance: few; CDR3aa: CASSLAFGPQRNTEAFF; CDR3nt: TGTGCCAGCAGCTTAGCCTTCGGGCCGCAGAGGAACACTGAAGCTTTCTTT
j_gene: TRBJ2-1; v_gene: TRBV2; d_gene: TRBD2; abundance: few; CDR3aa: CASSDFGSSGNVLDEQFF; CDR3nt: TGTGCCAGCAGTGACTTTGGGTCTAGCGGGAATGTGTTGGATGAGCAGTTCTTC
j_gene: TRBJ2-1; v_gene: TRBV27; d_gene: TRBD2; abundance: few; CDR3aa: CASSPFLAGAVYNEQFF; CDR3nt: TGTGCCAGCAGTCCGTTCCTGGCGGGAGCTGTCTACAATGAGCAGTTCTTC
j_gene: TRBJ1-1; v_gene: TRBV6-2/TRBV6-3; d_gene: NA; abundance: NA; CDR3aa: CASSWSLNTEAFF; CDR3nt: TGTGCCAGCAGTTGGTCCTTGAACACTGAAGCTTTCTTT
j_gene: TRBJ2-2; v_gene: TRBV19; d_gene: NA; abundance: NA; CDR3aa: CASSIDGNTGELFF; CDR3nt: TGTGCCAGTAGTATAGACGGGAACACCGGGGAGCTGTTTTTT
j_gene: TRBJ2-2; v_gene: TRBV11-3; d_gene: NA; abundance: few; CDR3aa: CASSQLDKPGELFF; CDR3nt: TGTGCCAGCAGCCAACTTGACAAACCCGGGGAGCTGTTTTTT
j_gene: TRBJ2-2; v_gene: TRBV23-1; d_gene: NA; abundance: NA; CDR3aa: CASKTTRRRGTPGSCFF; CDR3nt: NA
j_gene: TRBJ2-5; v_gene: TRBV28; d_gene: NA; abundance: many; CDR3aa: CASSQPTFGFRETQYF; CDR3nt: TGTGCCAGCAGTCAACCTACGTTTGGGTTCCGAGAGACCCAGTACTTC
j_gene: TRBJ1-4; v_gene: TRBV6-5; d_gene: NA; abundance: once; CDR3aa: CASSYLERGREKLFF; CDR3nt: TGTGCCAGCAGTTACCTGGAGAGGGGGAGGGAAAAACTGTTTTTT
j_gene: TRBJ2-1; v_gene: TRBV5-1; d_gene: NA; abundance: NA; CDR3aa: CASSLVYEGSYNEQFF; CDR3nt: TGCGCCAGCAGCTTGGTTTATGAAGGATCCTACAATGAGCAGTTCTTC
j_gene: TRBJ2-1; v_gene: TRBV20-1; d_gene: NA; abundance: NA; CDR3aa: CSARGSSEGSYNEQFF; CDR3nt: TGCAGTGCTAGAGGATCCAGCGAGGGGAGCTACAATGAGCAGTTCTTC
j_gene: TRBJ2-2; v_gene: TRBV6-5; d_gene: NA; abundance: many; CDR3aa: CASSYYPPRVVDTGELFF; CDR3nt: TGTGCCAGCAGTTACTACCCACCGCGGGTGGTGGACACCGGGGAGCTGTTTTTT
j_gene: TRBJ2-1; v_gene: TRBV10-3; d_gene: TRBD2; abundance: many; CDR3aa: CAISERRESYNEQFF; CDR3nt: TGTGCCATCAGTGAGCGGCGGGAGTCCTACAATGAGCAGTTCTTC
j_gene: TRBJ1-4; v_gene: TRBV5-4; d_gene: NA; abundance: NA; CDR3aa: CASSLGQQNEKLFF; CDR3nt: TGTGCCAGCAGCTTAGGGCAGCAGAATGAAAAACTGTTTTTT
j_gene: TRBJ2-1; v_gene: TRBV5-1; d_gene: TRBD1; abundance: few; CDR3aa: CASSVDRVEQFF; CDR3nt: TGCGCCAGCAGCGTTGACAGGGTTGAGCAGTTCTTC
j_gene: TRBJ1-4; v_gene: TRBV20-1; d_gene: TRBD1; abundance: many; CDR3aa: CSARDWEGQGAEKLFF; CDR3nt: TGCAGTGCTAGAGATTGGGAGGGACAGGGGGCTGAAAAACTGTTTTTT
j_gene: TRBJ2-6; v_gene: TRBV20-1; d_gene: NA; abundance: few; CDR3aa: CSARGGRETAGANVLTF; CDR3nt: TGCAGTGCTAGAGGGGGCAGGGAAACGGCTGGGGCCAACGTCCTGACTTTC
j_gene: TRBJ1-1; v_gene: TRBV19; d_gene: NA; abundance: NA; CDR3aa: CASRLTRGSNTEAFF; CDR3nt: TGTGCCAGTAGATTAACCCGAGGGTCGAACACTGAAGCTTTCTTT
j_gene: TRBJ2-1; v_gene: TRBV6-5; d_gene: TRBD2; abundance: NA; CDR3aa: CASSYSRSGGAGNEQFF; CDR3nt: TGTGCCAGCAGTTACTCCCGCAGCGGGGGGGCCGGGAATGAGCAGTTCTTC
j_gene: TRBJ2-3; v_gene: TRBV19; d_gene: TRBD1; abundance: few; CDR3aa: CASSTRTVRGLSTDTQYF; CDR3nt: TGTGCCAGTAGTACCAGGACAGTCAGGGGGCTTAGCACAGATACGCAGTATTTT
j_gene: TRBJ2-2; v_gene: TRBV12-3/TRBV12-4; d_gene: NA; abundance: many; CDR3aa: CASSFANTGELFF; CDR3nt: TGTGCCAGCAGTTTTGCAAACACCGGGGAGCTGTTTTTT
j_gene: TRBJ2-6; v_gene: TRBV5-1; d_gene: NA; abundance: few; CDR3aa: CASSFRASQGSGANVLTF; CDR3nt: TGCGCCAGCAGCTTTAGAGCTTCCCAGGGCTCTGGGGCCAACGTCCTGACTTTC
j_gene: TRBJ2-5; v_gene: TRBV28; d_gene: NA; abundance: NA; CDR3aa: CATKGGRAERRNFQETQYF; CDR3nt: TGTGCCACAAAAGGAGGAAGAGCAGAGAGAAGGAACTTCCAAGAGACCCAGTACTTC
j_gene: TRBJ2-7; v_gene: TRBV2; d_gene: NA; abundance: few; CDR3aa: CASRPGAREQYF; CDR3nt: TGTGCCAGCAGGCCAGGGGCAAGAGAGCAGTACTTC
j_gene: TRBJ2-7; v_gene: TRBV20-1; d_gene: NA; abundance: NA; CDR3aa: CSARPPHEALNRRYEQYF; CDR3nt: TGCAGTGCTAGACCCCCCCACGAGGCCCTAAACCGACGGTACGAGCAGTACTTC
j_gene: TRBJ2-1; v_gene: TRBV7-9; d_gene: TRBD1; abundance: many; CDR3aa: CASSLGQGASNEQFF; CDR3nt: TGTGCCAGCAGCTTGGGACAGGGGGCAAGCAATGAGCAGTTCTTC
j_gene: TRBJ1-2; v_gene: TRBV12-3/TRBV12-4; d_gene: TRBD1; abundance: many; CDR3aa: CASSQGEHYGYTF; CDR3nt: TGTGCCAGCAGTCAGGGGGAGCACTATGGCTACACCTTC
j_gene: TRBJ2-1; v_gene: TRBV15; d_gene: NA; abundance: few; CDR3aa: CATSRDSGDEQFF; CDR3nt: TGTGCCACCAGCAGAGATAGTGGGGATGAGCAGTTCTTC
j_gene: TRBJ1-5; v_gene: TRBV7-2; d_gene: TRBD1; abundance: NA; CDR3aa: CASSFDRGSNQPQHF; CDR3nt: TGTGCCAGCAGCTTTGACAGGGGTAGCAATCAGCCCCAGCATTTT
j_gene: TRBJ1-1; v_gene: TRBV15; d_gene: NA; abundance: NA; CDR3aa: CATSGTTANTEAFF; CDR3nt: TGTGCCACCAGCGGCACCACAGCGAACACTGAAGCTTTCTTT